The entry below gives a single T cell receptor beta chain sequence along with its context. Its antigen is still unknown. The read ends 3 residues before the CDR3 terminus; that terminus is restored from the germline J gene. The nonmyeloablative bone marrow transplants came from related graft donors, with transient mixed chimerism. Unstimulated regulatory T cells (CD4+CD25+CD127-), CD4+CD25- non-regulatory cells, CD4 and CD8 cells were FACS-sorted from thawed PBMCs. Sequencing used immunoSEQ multiplex PCR; TCRdb keeps in-frame clones, though not all of them. The sample data list 12,000 to 15,000 clones. This entry comes from a study of Tregs in tolerant kidney transplant recipients. Points from the study as a whole: Changing PCR primers prevented nucleotide comparison between some patients' samples.

The V end was cut by 6 bases, the J end by 1 base, with 9 bases between. This CDR3 spans 13 amino acids. Germline values: CDR1 MDHEN, CDR2 SYDVKM. The specimen comprised CD4+ T cells from blood (PBMCs), sampled 12 months after the transplant. The TCR originated in a human patient who received a combined kidney and bone marrow transplant. Part of the T cell pool may stem from the graft donor. The genes are TRBV28 and TRBJ2-5; D uncertain. CDR3 sequence reads: CASSFLGQETQYF. The CDR3 bases that were read are TGTGCCAGCAGCTTTCTCGGCCAAGAGACC.